The 25 T cell receptor beta chains listed next were all sequenced from one sample in a study of OX40 agonist ivuxolimab in advanced cancers. Libraries were prepared by immunoSEQ multiplex PCR; TCRdb keeps only in-frame clonotypes and omits some of them. The table records about 13,000 clones, around 72% of them present only once. The source was CD4+ or CD8+ T cells sorted from blood, collected in a trial of the OX40 agonist ivuxolimab. The receptors originated from an adult with an advanced solid tumor such as melanoma, head and neck, liver or kidney cancer.

Concerning this clone: With a much larger clone just one base away, this may be a read error. Other DNA sequences in the same sample also yield this CDR3. This chain links TRBV6-4 with TRBJ2-3, with a possible D match to TRBD2 (6 bases). The CDR3 sequence is 14 residues long. The germline gives CDR1 MRHNA, CDR2 SNTAGT. V was cut by 3 bases and J by 0 bases, with 7 bases left in between. The CDR3 here is CASSEGTSTDTQYF. The CDR3 region has the DNA TGTGCCAGCAGTGAAGGGACTAGCACAGATACGCAGTATTTT.

The chain employs TRBV7-9 and TRBJ2-5, with D uncertain. Germline V gene lookup returns CDR1 SEHNR and CDR2 FQNEAQ (reference sequence). The CDR3 runs to 13 residues. The V end was cut by 2 bases, the J end by 5 bases, with 9 bases between. CDR3 loop: CASSLTRAETQYF. In DNA, the CDR3 is TGTGCCAGCAGCTTAACTCGGGCGGAGACCCAGTACTTC.

V usage is TRBV19 and J usage is TRBJ2-1, with D unclear. Germline V gene data show CDR1 as LNHDA and CDR2 as SQIVND (reference sequence). The V end lost 4 bases, the J end lost 2 bases, and 6 bases lay between the germline ends. This CDR3 is built from 13 residues. CDR3: CASSRGPYNEQFF. Written as DNA, the CDR3 is TGTGCCAGTAGTAGGGGTCCCTACAATGAGCAGTTCTTC.

This clone was counted once. The chain employs TRBV27 and TRBJ2-1; 12 bases agree with TRBD2. The CDR3 contains 15 residues. The germline V gene encodes CDR1 MNHEY and CDR2 SMNVEV (reference sequence). Germline trimming cut 5 bases from V and 2 bases from J; bases unmatched to any gene: 1. The CDR3 protein is CASSLAGGPYNEQFF. The CDR3 DNA sequence: TGTGCCAGCAGTCTAGCGGGAGGGCCCTACAATGAGCAGTTCTTC.

This clone was seen more than once but under ten times. The CDR3 loop reads CASNPHRQGQISGNTIYF. CDR3 DNA: TGTGCCAGCAACCCCCATCGGCAAGGACAAATCTCTGGAAACACCATATATTTT. The chain carries TRBV28 and TRBJ1-3; tentatively, D is TRBD1 (5 bases). The CDR3 contains 18 residues. Germline loops: CDR1 MDHEN, CDR2 SYDVKM. The V end was cut by 7 bases, the J end by 0 bases, with 22 bases between.

The V call is TRBV19, the J call TRBJ2-7; TRBD2 matches at 11 bases. Germline assignment: CDR1 LNHDA and CDR2 SQIVND (reference sequence). The length of the CDR3 is 14 residues. With 7 bases clipped from V and 0 bases from J, the junction kept 2 bases outside the gene matches. CDR3 sequence: CASTTSGSSYEQYF. As DNA, the CDR3 is TGTGCCAGTACCACTAGCGGGAGCTCCTACGAGCAGTACTTC.

The rearrangement joins TRBV5-4 to TRBJ2-1, with D perhaps TRBD1 (6 bases). V was shortened by 0 bases and J by 5 bases, with 9 bases between the two germline ends. The CDR3 sequence is 14 residues long. Per germline, CDR1 SGHNT and CDR2 YYREEE (reference sequence). In nucleotides, the CDR3 is TGTGCCAGCAGCTTGGTTCAGGGGCACAATGAGCAGTTCTTC. The encoded protein is CASSLVQGHNEQFF.

The chain couples TRBV28 to TRBJ2-5; perhaps TRBD2 as D (7 bases). Germline V lookup: CDR1 MDHEN, CDR2 SYDVKM. The CDR3 loop spans 15 amino acids. V was trimmed by 1 base and J by 1 base, leaving 10 bases between them. CDR3 sequence: CASSLSRGGQETQYF. CDR3 sequence (DNA): TGTGCCAGCAGTTTATCGAGGGGGGGCCAAGAGACCCAGTACTTC.

The genes are TRBV4-1 and TRBJ2-5, with D maybe TRBD2 (6 bases). CDR1 is MGHRA, CDR2 YSYEKL, per germline. Trimming removed 4 bases at V and 5 bases at J, with 17 bases between. The CDR3 is made up of 15 amino acids. The CDR3 region is CASSLVAAGWETQYF. CDR3 sequence (DNA): TGCGCCAGCAGCCTTGTAGCGGCCGGGTGGGAGACCCAGTACTTC.

The V call is TRBV30, the J call TRBJ1-4; 7 positions agree with TRBD1. CDR1 is GTSNPN and CDR2 is SVGIG in the germline V gene (reference sequence). Trimming took 2 bases from V and 4 from J; bases not matched to a gene: 4. The CDR3 consists of 14 residues. The CDR3 sequence: CAWSRGQYNEKLFF. The DNA for the CDR3 is TGTGCCTGGAGTAGGGGACAGTATAATGAAAAACTGTTTTTT.

The genes are TRBV6-1 and TRBJ2-7; tentatively, D is TRBD2 (6 bases). CDR3 length equals 15 residues. Germline V lookup: CDR1 MNHNS, CDR2 SASEGT. V gave up 6 bases and J gave up 0 bases, with 15 bases separating them. The CDR3 DNA reads as TGTGCCAGCAGACAAGGGGACTTTGCCTCCTACGAGCAGTACTTC. As protein: CASRQGDFASYEQYF.

The chain carries TRBV30 and TRBJ1-3; D gene uncertain. This CDR3 is built from 10 residues. The germline gives CDR1 GTSNPN, CDR2 SVGIG (reference sequence). With 7 bases removed from V and 8 bases from J, the gap between germline ends came to 9 bases. Here the CDR3 reads CAFRGDTIYF. The DNA of the CDR3 is TGTGCCTTTAGAGGTGACACCATATATTTT.

The rearrangement links TRBV29-1 to TRBJ2-3; 7 nucleotides match TRBD1. With V trimmed by 7 bases and J by 3 bases, 7 bases remained unmatched. The CDR3 sequence is 13 residues long. Germline CDR1 reads SQVTM; CDR2 reads ANQGSEA. The CDR3 protein is CSASTGMTDTQYF. The CDR3 nucleotides read TGCAGCGCGTCGACAGGGATGACAGATACGCAGTATTTT.

This chain uses TRBV19 with TRBJ2-3; D unresolved. This CDR3 contains 13 residues. The germline CDR1 and CDR2 sequences are LNHDA and SQIVND (reference sequence). Trimming left V 3 bases short and J 2 bases short, with 6 bases between. The chain's CDR3 is CASSIANTDTQYF. CDR3 in DNA: TGTGCCAGTAGTATCGCTAACACAGATACGCAGTATTTT. Full variable domain (missing parts from reference TRBV19 and TRBJ2-3): DGGITQSPKYLFRKEGQNVTLSCEQNLNHDAMYWYRQDPGQGLRLIYYSQIVNDFQKGDIAEGYSVSREKKESFPLTVTSAQKNPTAFYLCASSIANTDTQYFGPGTRLTVL.

V is TRBV5-8 and J is TRBJ1-5; perhaps TRBD1 as D (6 bases). Germline V lookup: CDR1 SGHTS, CDR2 YDEGEE. There are 14 residues in the CDR3. Trimming removed 4 bases from V and 7 bases from J, with 15 bases in between. The CDR3: CASSPAGAGQPQHF. The CDR3, as DNA: TGTGCCAGCAGCCCGGCGGGGGCTGGGCAGCCCCAGCATTTT.

The rearrangement joins TRBV10-3 to TRBJ2-7; perhaps TRBD1 as D (5 bases). Germline lookup yields CDR1 ENHRY and CDR2 SYGVKD. This CDR3 region has 15 residues. Deletions cut 1 base from V and 1 base from J, with 11 bases between. The CDR3 sequence is CAISEYRGMSYEQYF. The CDR3 coding sequence is TGTGCCATCAGTGAGTATAGGGGAATGTCCTACGAGCAGTACTTC.

By sample fraction, this clone is medium-sized (0.01 to 0.1%). The chain employs TRBV2 and TRBJ1-1, with D possibly being TRBD1 (6 bases). Between the trimmed V and J ends, which lost 6 bases and 2 bases, there was a span of 13 bases. The germline gives CDR1 SNHLY, CDR2 FYNNEI. The CDR3 extends over 14 amino acids. CDR3 loop: CASSKGQLNTEAFF. CDR3 DNA sequence: TGTGCCAGCAGCAAGGGACAACTAAACACTGAAGCTTTCTTT.

The table lists this clone with a few counts. The gene calls are TRBV5-4 and TRBJ2-7, with 9 bases aligning to TRBD2. Germline V CDR1 and CDR2: SGHNT, YYREEE (reference sequence). V shed 4 bases and J 2 bases; nucleotides not matched to a gene: 10. CDR3 length: 16 amino acids. The CDR3 sequence is CASSPLGASGTYEQYF. CDR3 bases: TGTGCCAGCAGCCCACTAGGGGCTAGCGGGACCTACGAGCAGTACTTC.

This chain links TRBV7-8 with TRBJ1-5; D call uncertain. This CDR3 is 12 amino acids long. Deletions cut 5 bases from V and 5 bases from J, with 7 bases between. CDR1 is SGHVS, CDR2 FQNEAQ, per germline. As DNA, the CDR3 is TGTGCCAGCAGCCTTCCCTATCAGCCCCAGCATTTT. Its protein is CASSLPYQPQHF. Full variable domain (rest looked up from reference TRBV7-8 and TRBJ1-5): GAGVSQSPRYKVAKRGQDVALRCDPISGHVSLFWYQQALGQGPEFLTYFQNEAQLDKSGLPSDRFFAERPEGSVSTLKIQRTQQEDSAVYLCASSLPYQPQHFGDGTRLSIL.

This clone has only one observation. The genes are TRBV6-5 and TRBJ2-1; D gene uncertain. The germline V gene encodes CDR1 MNHEY and CDR2 SVGAGI. The CDR3 has 13 residues. Trimming left V 5 bases short and J 5 bases short, with 10 bases between. For the CDR3, the DNA is TGTGCCAGCAGTATTACAGAAAACAATGAGCAGTTCTTC. This sequence encodes CASSITENNEQFF.

V usage is TRBV13 and J usage is TRBJ1-1; D gene unclear. Germline CDR1 reads PRHDT; CDR2 reads FYEKMQ (reference sequence). This CDR3 region has 14 residues. V was pared by 5 bases and J by 1 base, with 11 bases between. The CDR3 sequence is CASSPRHPNTEAFF. CDR3 coding DNA: TGTGCCAGCAGCCCCAGGCACCCGAACACTGAAGCTTTCTTT. The entire variable domain, with the rest obtained from reference TRBV13 and TRBJ1-1, is as follows: AAGVIQSPRHLIKEKRETATLKCYPIPRHDTVYWYQQGPGQDPQFLISFYEKMQSDKGSIPDRFSAQQFSDYHSELNMSSLELGDSALYFCASSPRHPNTEAFFGQGTRLTVV.

This clone was picked up many times. The chain links TRBV7-8 to TRBJ1-2; D is perhaps TRBD1 (5 bases). V was pared by 4 bases and J by 3 bases, with 12 bases between. Germline values: CDR1 SGHVS, CDR2 FQNEAQ. The CDR3 covers 14 residues. The CDR3 sequence: CASSWGTVDYGYTF. The CDR3 DNA is TGTGCCAGCAGCTGGGGGACTGTTGACTATGGCTACACCTTC.

This chain connects TRBV19 to TRBJ1-5; D is ambiguous. Between the trimmed V and J ends, which lost 2 bases and 5 bases, there was a span of 10 bases. Looked up from germline, CDR1 is LNHDA and CDR2 is SQIVND (reference sequence). CDR3 length: 14 residues. CDR3 protein: CASSIRELDQPQHF. The CDR3 bases are TGTGCCAGTAGTATACGGGAGTTGGATCAGCCCCAGCATTTT.

The rearrangement uses TRBV5-1 and TRBJ2-5; 9 bases are shared with TRBD1. The tail of the sequence fits TRBJ2-7 better, so the J call may be wrong. The CDR3 consists of 15 residues. Germline CDR1 and CDR2: SGHRS and YFSETQ. The CDR3 DNA is TGCGCCAGCAGCCATCGGGACAGGGAAAACTACGAGCAGTACTTC. It encodes CASSHRDRENYEQYF.

This rearrangement joins TRBV11-2 to TRBJ1-1; D ambiguous. V was shortened by 2 bases and J by 5 bases, with 9 bases between the two germline ends. Germline-derived CDR1 and CDR2 are SGHAT and FQNNGV. CDR3 length equals 13 residues. The DNA for the CDR3 is TGTGCCAGCAGCTTATCCTTTCTGACTGAAGCTTTCTTT. Encoded protein: CASSLSFLTEAFF.